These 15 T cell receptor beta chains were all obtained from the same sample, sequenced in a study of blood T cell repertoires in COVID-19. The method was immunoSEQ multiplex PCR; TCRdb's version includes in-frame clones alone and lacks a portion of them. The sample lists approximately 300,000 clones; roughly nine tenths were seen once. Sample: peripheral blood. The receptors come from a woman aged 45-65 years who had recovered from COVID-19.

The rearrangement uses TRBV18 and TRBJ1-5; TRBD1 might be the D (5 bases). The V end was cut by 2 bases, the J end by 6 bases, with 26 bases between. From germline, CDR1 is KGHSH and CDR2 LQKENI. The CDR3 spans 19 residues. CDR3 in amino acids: CASSPRIGSSRGGGQPQHF. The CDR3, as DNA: TGTGCCAGCTCACCAAGGATTGGTTCTTCAAGGGGCGGGGGTCAGCCCCAGCATTTT.

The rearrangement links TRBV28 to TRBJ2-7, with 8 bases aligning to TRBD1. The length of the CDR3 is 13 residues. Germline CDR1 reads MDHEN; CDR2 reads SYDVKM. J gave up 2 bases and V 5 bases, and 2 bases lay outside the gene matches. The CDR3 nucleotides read TGTGCCAGCAGTCGGGACAGGACCTACGAGCAGTACTTC. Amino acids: CASSRDRTYEQYF.

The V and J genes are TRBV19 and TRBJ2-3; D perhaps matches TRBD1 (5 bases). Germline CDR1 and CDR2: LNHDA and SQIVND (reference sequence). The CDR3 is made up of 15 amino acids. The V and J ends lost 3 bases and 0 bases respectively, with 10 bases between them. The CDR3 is CASSIDSTSTDTQYF. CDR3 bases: TGTGCCAGTAGTATCGACAGTACTAGCACAGATACGCAGTATTTT.

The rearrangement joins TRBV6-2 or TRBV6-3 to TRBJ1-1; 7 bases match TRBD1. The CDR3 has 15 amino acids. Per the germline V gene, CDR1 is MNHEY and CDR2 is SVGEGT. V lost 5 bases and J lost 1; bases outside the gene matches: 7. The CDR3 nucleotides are TGTGCCAGCAGTAACCCTCGACAGGGGAACACTGAAGCTTTCTTT. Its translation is CASSNPRQGNTEAFF.

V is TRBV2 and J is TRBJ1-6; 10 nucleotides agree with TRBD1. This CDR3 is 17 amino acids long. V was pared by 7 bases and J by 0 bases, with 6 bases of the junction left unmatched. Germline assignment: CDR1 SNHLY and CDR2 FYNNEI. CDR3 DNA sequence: TGTGCCAGCAAAGACAGGGGGCTGAGCTCCTATAATTCACCCCTCCACTTT. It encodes CASKDRGLSSYNSPLHF.

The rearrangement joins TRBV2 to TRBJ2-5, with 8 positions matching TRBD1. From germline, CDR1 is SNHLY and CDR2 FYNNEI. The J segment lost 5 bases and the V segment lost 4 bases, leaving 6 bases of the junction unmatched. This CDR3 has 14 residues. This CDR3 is CASSGRTGRETQYF. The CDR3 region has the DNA TGTGCCAGCAGTGGACGGACAGGGAGGGAGACCCAGTACTTC.

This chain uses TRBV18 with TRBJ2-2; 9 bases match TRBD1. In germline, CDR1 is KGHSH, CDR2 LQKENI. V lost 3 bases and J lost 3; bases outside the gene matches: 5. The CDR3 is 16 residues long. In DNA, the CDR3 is TGTGCCAGCTCACCGAAGGACAGGGGTGACACCGGGGAGCTGTTTTTT. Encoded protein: CASSPKDRGDTGELFF.

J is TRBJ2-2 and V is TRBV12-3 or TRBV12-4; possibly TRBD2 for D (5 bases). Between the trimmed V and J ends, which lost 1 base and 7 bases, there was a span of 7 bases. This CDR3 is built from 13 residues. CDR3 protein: CASSLGGNGELFF. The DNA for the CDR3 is TGTGCCAGCAGTTTAGGAGGGAACGGGGAGCTGTTTTTT.

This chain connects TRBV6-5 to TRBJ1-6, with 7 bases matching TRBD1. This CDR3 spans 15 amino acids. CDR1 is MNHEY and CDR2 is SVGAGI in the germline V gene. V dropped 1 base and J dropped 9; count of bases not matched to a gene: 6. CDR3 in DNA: TGTGCCAGCAGTTACTTCGACAGGGAAAGTTCACCCCTCCACTTT. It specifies CASSYFDRESSPLHF.

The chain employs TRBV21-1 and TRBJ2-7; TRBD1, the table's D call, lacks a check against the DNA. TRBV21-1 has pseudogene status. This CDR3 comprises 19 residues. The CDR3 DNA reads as TGTGCCAGCAGCGAAAGGTGGATGGATCAGGGACAGGGAAGATGCGAGCAGTACTTC. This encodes CASSERWMDQGQGRCEQYF.

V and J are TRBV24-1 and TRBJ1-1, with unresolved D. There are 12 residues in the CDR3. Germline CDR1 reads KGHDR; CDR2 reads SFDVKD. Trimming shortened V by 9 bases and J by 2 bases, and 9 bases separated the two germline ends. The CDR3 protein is CATVERNTEAFF. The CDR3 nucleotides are TGTGCCACCGTCGAGCGAAACACTGAAGCTTTCTTT.

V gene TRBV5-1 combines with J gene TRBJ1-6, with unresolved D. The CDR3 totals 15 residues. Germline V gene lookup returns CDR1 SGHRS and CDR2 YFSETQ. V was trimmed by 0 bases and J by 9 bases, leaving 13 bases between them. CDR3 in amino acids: CASSLVPGVGSPLHF. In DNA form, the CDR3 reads TGCGCCAGCAGCTTGGTTCCGGGTGTGGGTTCACCCCTCCACTTT. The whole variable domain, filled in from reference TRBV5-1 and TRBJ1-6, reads KAGVTQTPRYLIKTRGQQVTLSCSPISGHRSVSWYQQTPGQGLQFLFEYFSETQRNKGNFPGRFSGRQFSNSRSEMNVSTLELGDSALYLCASSLVPGVGSPLHFGNGTRLTVT.

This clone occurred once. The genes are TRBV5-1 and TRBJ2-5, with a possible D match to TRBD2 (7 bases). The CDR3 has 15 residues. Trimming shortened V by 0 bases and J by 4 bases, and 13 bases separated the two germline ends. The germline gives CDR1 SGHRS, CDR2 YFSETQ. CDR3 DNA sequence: TGCGCCAGCAGCTTGGCGGGGGGCCGGGGAGAGACCCAGTACTTC. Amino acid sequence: CASSLAGGRGETQYF. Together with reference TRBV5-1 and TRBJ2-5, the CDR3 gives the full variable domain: KAGVTQTPRYLIKTRGQQVTLSCSPISGHRSVSWYQQTPGQGLQFLFEYFSETQRNKGNFPGRFSGRQFSNSRSEMNVSTLELGDSALYLCASSLAGGRGETQYFGPGTRLLVL.

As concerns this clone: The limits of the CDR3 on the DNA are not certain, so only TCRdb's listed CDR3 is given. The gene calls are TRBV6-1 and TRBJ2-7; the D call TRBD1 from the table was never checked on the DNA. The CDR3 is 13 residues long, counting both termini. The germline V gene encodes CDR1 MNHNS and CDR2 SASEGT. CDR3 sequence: CASSEFGTGIEYF.

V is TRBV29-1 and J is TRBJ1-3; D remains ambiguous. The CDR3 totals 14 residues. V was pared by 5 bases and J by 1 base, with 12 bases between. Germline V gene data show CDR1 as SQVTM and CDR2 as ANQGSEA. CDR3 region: CSVSYSTSGNTIYF. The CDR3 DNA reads TGCAGCGTTAGTTACAGCACGTCTGGAAACACCATATATTTT.